This T cell receptor beta chain was retrieved from a study of shared clonotypes between healthy human individuals. A note on this clone: The target antigen is unknown.

A deep-level run was used for the assay. The protocol was immunoSEQ multiplex PCR, while the TCRdb copy is restricted to in-frame clones and leaves out a portion. In the table there are more than 2 million clones, over 85% of which are singletons. Study findings and constraints: In this cohort, only blood was sampled, and tissue repertoires likely differ.

J was trimmed by 5 bases and V by 5 bases; bases with no gene match: 8. CDR3 size: 15 residues. CDR1 is SNHLY and CDR2 is FYNNEI in the germline V gene. This chain connects TRBV2 to TRBJ1-4; 7 nucleotides match TRBD1. Sequencing was carried out using naive CD4+ T cells sorted from blood. As to subset: CD45RA+ positively selected. The sequence was obtained from a man between 18 and 35 years old in good health. CDR3 protein: CASSSRQGFNEKLFF. The CDR3 DNA reads TGTGCCAGCAGTTCCAGACAGGGTTTCAATGAAAAACTGTTTTTT.